This T cell receptor (beta chain) was recovered during a study of T cell repertoires in cytomegalovirus infection. Looking at the study overall: Indications came from public TCR beta signatures; they pointed to CMV infection and to a matching HLA type. Points from the study as a whole: Public TCR beta family frequency separated CMV-and-HLA carriers, including in an independent cohort. Dominating the ex vivo response were TCR beta clonotypes that were CMV-specific and HLA-C-restricted.

Comment on this clonotype: Its antigen is undetermined.

The CDR3 length is 13 residues. Germline V gene sequence: CDR1 SEHNR, CDR2 FQNEAQ (reference sequence). The J segment lost 7 bases and the V segment lost 5 bases, leaving 5 bases of the junction unmatched. TCRdb analysed the reads with MiXCR anew, one entry per CDR3 protein. The sample has around 69,000 distinct CDR3 sequences, around 27% seen once; the top ten hold 45% to 75%. The sample was CD8+ T cells from cultured PBMCs, taken from culture after CMV antigen stimulation. This receptor was obtained from a human donor in good health (CMV status not recorded). Some clones in this sample may be carry-over from other donors' samples. The gene calls are TRBV7-9 and TRBJ2-3, with 8 bases that match TRBD2. Here the CDR3 DNA reads TGTGCCAGCAGCGAAAGCGGGAGCAATACGCAGTATTTT. Translating gives CASSESGSNTQYF. The full variable domain, rest sourced from reference TRBV7-9 and TRBJ2-3, is DTGVSQNPRHKITKRGQNVTFRCDPISEHNRLYWYRQTLGQGPEFLTYFQNEAQLEKSRLLSDRFSAERPKGSFSTLEIQRTEQGDSAMYLCASSESGSNTQYFGPGTRLTVL.